Each of the 10 T cell receptor beta chains below was sequenced from the same sample in a study of cytomegalovirus exposure and HLA in healthy donors (TCRdb year 2017). The library was obtained by the immunoSEQ multiplex PCR assay. A mixture of 60 forward primers for TCR Vbeta segments and 13 reverse primers for TCR Jbeta segments was used in the multiplex PCR. TCRdb took this table from immuneACCESS and kept in-frame rearrangements with V and J called. Such tables lack part of the clones; where checked against another copy, unresolved V genes explain under half of the gap, and the rest is unexplained. This sample comprises 85,000 to 100,000 clones, roughly three fifths of them detected only once. In total, the top ten clones hold roughly 6% of the sample. Material for sequencing was PBMCs. Receptors originate from a woman under 40 in good health and CMV-seronegative.

This clone has only a few counts. CDR3 DNA: TGTGCCAGCAGCTTGGCTAGCGGGGGGTACTACGAGCAGTACTTC. Its translation: CASSLASGGYYEQYF. The chain is built from TRBV7-6 and TRBJ2-7; 11 bases line up with TRBD2. V was pared by 3 bases and J by 3 bases, with 4 bases of the junction left unmatched. The CDR3 consists of 15 residues. Germline V gives CDR1 SGHVS, CDR2 FNYEAQ.

V is TRBV28 and J is TRBJ1-2, with D possibly being TRBD1 (6 bases). From germline, CDR1 is MDHEN and CDR2 SYDVKM. V gave up 6 bases and J gave up 8 bases, with 22 bases separating them. The CDR3 extends over 15 amino acids. The CDR3 DNA follows: TGTGCCAGCAGGGGCCGCAGGGGTCCCAGCGTAGGCTACACCTTC. Protein sequence: CASRGRRGPSVGYTF.

The genes are TRBV29-1 and TRBJ2-3; D is possibly TRBD1 (5 bases). Trimming removed 4 bases from V and 6 bases from J, with 20 bases in between. Germline CDR1 reads SQVTM; CDR2 reads ANQGSEA. The CDR3 has 15 amino acids. CDR3 loop: CSVGFGLGLVDTQYF. In DNA form, the CDR3 reads TGCAGCGTTGGATTTGGGCTGGGGCTTGTGGATACGCAGTATTTT.

The V and J genes are TRBV5-6 and TRBJ1-1; D call uncertain. V was pared by 2 bases and J by 4 bases, with 12 bases between. This CDR3 comprises 14 residues. Germline-derived CDR1 and CDR2 are SGHDT and YYEEEE. In DNA form, the CDR3 reads TGTGCCAGCAGCTTACCCTTGGGAGGCACTGAAGCTTTCTTT. This encodes CASSLPLGGTEAFF.

V and J are TRBV2 and TRBJ1-3; 8 bases fit TRBD1. CDR1 SNHLY and CDR2 FYNNEI come from the germline V gene. The junction had 8 bases not matched to a gene; V was cut back by 10 bases and J by 0 bases. This CDR3 region has 15 residues. CDR3 bases: TGTGCCACAGGGGGCCCAACCGGCTCTGGAAACACCATATATTTT. Encoded protein: CATGGPTGSGNTIYF.

The gene calls are TRBV5-1 and TRBJ1-5; the D is unclear. The V end was cut by 0 bases, the J end by 4 bases, with 11 bases between. The CDR3 is 15 amino acids. Germline V gives CDR1 SGHRS, CDR2 YFSETQ. The CDR3 region has the DNA TGCGCCAGCAGCTTGGCCGGCAGGTGGAATCAGCCCCAGCATTTT. It translates to CASSLAGRWNQPQHF. Complete variable domain (other parts from reference TRBV5-1 and TRBJ1-5): KAGVTQTPRYLIKTRGQQVTLSCSPISGHRSVSWYQQTPGQGLQFLFEYFSETQRNKGNFPGRFSGRQFSNSRSEMNVSTLELGDSALYLCASSLAGRWNQPQHFGDGTRLSIL.

This clone was seen a single time. This chain joins TRBV5-6 and TRBJ2-1, with D possibly matching TRBD1 (6 bases). Germline V gene data show CDR1 as SGHDT and CDR2 as YYEEEE. V was shortened by 4 bases and J by 0 bases, with 14 bases between the two germline ends. The CDR3 length is 16 residues. CDR3 in amino acids: CASSGKTGSSYNEQFF. Here the CDR3 DNA reads TGTGCCAGCAGCGGGAAAACAGGGTCCTCCTACAATGAGCAGTTCTTC.

The J gene is TRBJ1-2, the V gene TRBV27; 9 bases are a match to TRBD1. Trimming at V came to 5 bases and at J to 2 bases, leaving 6 bases not matched to a gene. Per germline, CDR1 MNHEY and CDR2 SMNVEV (reference sequence). The CDR3 sequence is 15 residues long. This chain's CDR3 is CASSLGTGINYGYTF. The CDR3, as DNA: TGTGCCAGCAGTCTAGGGACAGGGATAAACTATGGCTACACCTTC.

The chain links TRBV12-5 to TRBJ1-1, with 7 bases identical to TRBD1. Germline CDR1 and CDR2: LGHNT and FRNRAP. The CDR3 has 16 amino acids. V was clipped by 2 bases and J by 10 bases; unmatched bases: 16. The CDR3 DNA is TGTGCTAGTGGTTTGTGGACAGGCAACCTCATGGGGAGAGCTTTCTTT. It is translated as CASGLWTGNLMGRAFF. Combining the CDR3 with reference TRBV12-5 and TRBJ1-1 gives the whole variable domain DARVTQTPRHKVTEMGQEVTMRCQPILGHNTVFWYRQTMMQGLELLAYFRNRAPLDDSGMPKDRFSAEMPDATLATLKIQPSEPRDSAVYFCASGLWTGNLMGRAFFGQGTRLTVV.

This sequence joins TRBV5-1 and TRBJ1-1, with 7 nucleotides matching TRBD1. Germline CDR1 is SGHRS and CDR2 is YFSETQ. V lost 5 bases to trimming and J lost 1 base; unmatched junction nucleotides: 5. There are 14 residues in the CDR3. The CDR3 region has the DNA TGCGCCAGCAGAGCCCGACAGGGGAACACTGAAGCTTTCTTT. This translates into CASRARQGNTEAFF. Full variable domain (rest looked up from reference TRBV5-1 and TRBJ1-1): KAGVTQTPRYLIKTRGQQVTLSCSPISGHRSVSWYQQTPGQGLQFLFEYFSETQRNKGNFPGRFSGRQFSNSRSEMNVSTLELGDSALYLCASRARQGNTEAFFGQGTRLTVV.